This T cell receptor (beta chain) is drawn from a study of blood T cell repertoires in COVID-19. Study details: From T cells, B-cell-depleted T cells, or PBMCs came the material, which was cDNA or gDNA.

The CDR3 is made up of 16 amino acids. Germline assignment: CDR1 SGHTA and CDR2 FQGNSA. V shed 4 bases, J shed 8 bases, and the junction held 11 bases outside the gene matches. TCRdb keeps only in-frame clones here, not all; method: immunoSEQ multiplex PCR. The sample has 200,000 to 300,000 clones; around 90% are singletons. This clonotype was obtained from a woman younger than 45 with acute COVID-19. Input material: PBMCs or T cells enriched from blood (not recorded which). J is TRBJ2-2 and V is TRBV7-2; TRBD1 aligns across 9 bases. CDR3 sequence (DNA): TGTGCCAGCAGCTGGGACAGGGAGGATAGTGGTGGGGAGCTGTTTTTT. It codes for CASSWDREDSGGELFF.